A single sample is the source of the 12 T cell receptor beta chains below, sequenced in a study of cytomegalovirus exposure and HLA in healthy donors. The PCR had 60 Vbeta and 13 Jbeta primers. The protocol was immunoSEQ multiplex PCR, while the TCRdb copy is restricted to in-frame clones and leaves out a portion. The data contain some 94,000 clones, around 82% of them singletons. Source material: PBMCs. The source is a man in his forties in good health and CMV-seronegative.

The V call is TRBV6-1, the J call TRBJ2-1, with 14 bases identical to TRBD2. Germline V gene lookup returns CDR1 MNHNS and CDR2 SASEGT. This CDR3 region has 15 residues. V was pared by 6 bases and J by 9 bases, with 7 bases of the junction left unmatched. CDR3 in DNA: TGTGCCAGCAGCGATGAGGGACTAGCGGGAGTTGAGCAGTTCTTC. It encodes CASSDEGLAGVEQFF.

CDR3 in DNA: TGTGCCAGCAGCTTACTAGGACAGGGCCACCCCTACGAGCAGTACTTC. Translated, it gives CASSLLGQGHPYEQYF. This rearrangement joins TRBV7-9 to TRBJ2-7, with 8 positions matching TRBD1. J lost 2 bases, V lost 2 bases, and 8 bases had no gene match. The germline CDR1 and CDR2 sequences are SEHNR and FQNEAQ (reference sequence). The CDR3 sequence is 16 residues long.

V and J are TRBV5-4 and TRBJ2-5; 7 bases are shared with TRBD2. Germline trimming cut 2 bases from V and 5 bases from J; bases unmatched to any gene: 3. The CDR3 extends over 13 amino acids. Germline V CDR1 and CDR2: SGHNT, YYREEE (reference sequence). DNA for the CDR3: TGTGCCAGCAGCTTAGCGGGAACGGAGACCCAGTACTTC. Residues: CASSLAGTETQYF.

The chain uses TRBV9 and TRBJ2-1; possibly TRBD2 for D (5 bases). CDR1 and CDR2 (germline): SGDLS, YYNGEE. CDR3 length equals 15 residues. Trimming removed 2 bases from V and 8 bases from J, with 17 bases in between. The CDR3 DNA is TGTGCCAGCAGCGTGGGTTTAATAGCGATAGATGAGCAGTTCTTC. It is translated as CASSVGLIAIDEQFF.

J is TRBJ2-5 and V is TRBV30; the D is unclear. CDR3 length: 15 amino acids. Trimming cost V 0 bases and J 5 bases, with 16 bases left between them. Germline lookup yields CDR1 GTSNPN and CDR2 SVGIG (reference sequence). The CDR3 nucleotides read TGTGCCTGGAGTGTAGGTCAGATAGAGGTTGAGACCCAGTACTTC. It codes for CAWSVGQIEVETQYF.

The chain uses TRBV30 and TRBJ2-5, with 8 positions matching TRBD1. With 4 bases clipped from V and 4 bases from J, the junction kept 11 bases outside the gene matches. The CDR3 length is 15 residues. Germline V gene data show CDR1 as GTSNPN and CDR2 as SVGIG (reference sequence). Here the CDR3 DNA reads TGTGCCTGGACGTTAACAGGGGGTTTGGGAGAGACCCAGTACTTC. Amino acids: CAWTLTGGLGETQYF. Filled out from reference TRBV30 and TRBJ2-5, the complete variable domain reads SQTIHQWPATLVQPVGSPLSLECTVEGTSNPNLYWYRQAAGRGLQLLFYSVGIGQISSEVPQNLSASRPQDRQFILSSKKLLLSDSGFYLCAWTLTGGLGETQYFGPGTRLLVL.

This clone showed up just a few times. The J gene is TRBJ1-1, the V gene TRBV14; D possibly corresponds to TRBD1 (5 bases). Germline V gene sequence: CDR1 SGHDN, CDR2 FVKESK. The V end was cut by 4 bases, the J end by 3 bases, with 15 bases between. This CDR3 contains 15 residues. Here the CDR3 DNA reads TGTGCCAGCAGCCGACGGGGGTTGGGGGACACTGAAGCTTTCTTT. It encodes CASSRRGLGDTEAFF.

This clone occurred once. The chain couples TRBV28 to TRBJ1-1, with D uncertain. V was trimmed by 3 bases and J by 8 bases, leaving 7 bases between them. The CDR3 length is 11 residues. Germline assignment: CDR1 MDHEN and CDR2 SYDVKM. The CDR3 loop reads CASSFGGEAFF. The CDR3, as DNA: TGTGCCAGCAGTTTTGGAGGCGAAGCTTTCTTT.

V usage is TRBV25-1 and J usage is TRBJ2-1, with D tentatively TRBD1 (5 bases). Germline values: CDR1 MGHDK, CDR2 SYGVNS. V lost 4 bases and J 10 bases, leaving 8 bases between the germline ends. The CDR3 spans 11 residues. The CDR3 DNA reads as TGTGCCAGCAGTGCGACAGCAGAGCAGTTCTTC. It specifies CASSATAEQFF.

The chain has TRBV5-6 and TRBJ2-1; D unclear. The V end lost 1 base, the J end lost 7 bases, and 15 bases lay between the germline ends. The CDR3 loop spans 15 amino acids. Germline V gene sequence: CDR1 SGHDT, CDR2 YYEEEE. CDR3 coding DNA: TGTGCCAGCAGCTTGACCGGGTACAACACTAATGAGCAGTTCTTC. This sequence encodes CASSLTGYNTNEQFF.

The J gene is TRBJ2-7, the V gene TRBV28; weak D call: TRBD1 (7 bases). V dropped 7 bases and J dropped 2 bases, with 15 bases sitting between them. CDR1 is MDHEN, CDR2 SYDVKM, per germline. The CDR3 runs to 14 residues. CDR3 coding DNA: TGTGCCAGCACCGCGGGACAGCCGCCCTACGAGCAGTACTTC. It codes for CASTAGQPPYEQYF. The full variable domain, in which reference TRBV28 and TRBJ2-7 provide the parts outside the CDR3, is DVKVTQSSRYLVKRTGEKVFLECVQDMDHENMFWYRQDPGLGLRLIYFSYDVKMKEKGDIPEGYSVSREKKERFSLILESASTNQTSMYLCASTAGQPPYEQYFGPGTRLTVT.

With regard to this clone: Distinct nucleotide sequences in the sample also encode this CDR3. The CDR3 nucleotides are TGTGCCTGGAGTGAGGGGGGGTACACTGAAGCTTTCTTT. It is translated as CAWSEGGYTEAFF. The rearrangement links TRBV30 to TRBJ1-1; D perhaps matches TRBD1 (6 bases). This CDR3 region has 13 residues. The germline CDR1 and CDR2 sequences are GTSNPN and SVGIG (reference sequence). The ends were cut back, 1 base at V and 3 bases at J, with 9 bases in the middle.